The 9 T cell receptor beta chains below come from one sample, sequenced in a study of blood T cell repertoires in COVID-19. The data were produced by immunoSEQ multiplex PCR, yet TCRdb's version contains in-frame clones alone and is incomplete. The sample consists of 30,000 to 40,000 clones, roughly 87% of them appearing once. The sequenced sample was peripheral blood. The receptors originated from a man between 60 and 75 years old with active COVID-19.

The DNA of the CDR3 is TGTGCCAGCAGCCGGACAGCCTCCTATAATTCACCCCTCCACTTT. This encodes CASSRTASYNSPLHF. This chain connects TRBV6-9 to TRBJ1-6, with TRBD1 as a possible D gene (6 bases). Trimming took off 6 bases at V and 0 bases at J, with 9 bases between the two ends. The length of the CDR3 is 15 residues. From germline, CDR1 is MNHGY and CDR2 SVAAGI.

The V gene is TRBV12-5, the J gene TRBJ2-7, with unresolved D. Germline assignment: CDR1 LGHNT and CDR2 FRNRAP. The CDR3 extends over 11 amino acids. V was shortened by 9 bases and J by 3 bases, with 9 bases between the two germline ends. CDR3 in amino acids: CARAAHYEQYF. As DNA, the CDR3 is TGTGCTAGGGCGGCTCACTACGAGCAGTACTTC. The entire variable domain, with the rest obtained from reference TRBV12-5 and TRBJ2-7, is as follows: DARVTQTPRHKVTEMGQEVTMRCQPILGHNTVFWYRQTMMQGLELLAYFRNRAPLDDSGMPKDRFSAEMPDATLATLKIQPSEPRDSAVYFCARAAHYEQYFGPGTRLTVT.

The chain carries TRBV6-5 and TRBJ1-1, with a possible D match to TRBD1 (5 bases). Per germline, CDR1 MNHEY and CDR2 SVGAGI. The CDR3 contains 14 residues. CDR3 sequence reads: CATAWTLLNTEAFF. The CDR3 nucleotides are TGTGCTACGGCGTGGACACTATTGAACACTGAAGCTTTCTTT.

CDR3 in amino acids: CASSQVRGGELFF. CDR3 DNA: TGTGCCAGCAGCCAAGTAAGGGGCGGGGAGCTGTTTTTT. The rearrangement links TRBV3-1 (or the pseudogene TRBV3-2) to TRBJ2-2; a weak D match, TRBD1 (5 bases). Germline-derived CDR1 and CDR2 are LGHDT and YNNKEL (reference sequence). This CDR3 is 13 amino acids long. The V gene lost 1 base and the J gene lost 7 bases, with 7 bases spanning the gap.

The CDR3 DNA is TGTGCCAGTAGCAACCAACAGGGATCTAACTATGGCTACACCTTC. It yields the protein CASSNQQGSNYGYTF. This chain links TRBV19 with TRBJ1-2; D may be TRBD1 (6 bases). Per germline, CDR1 LNHDA and CDR2 SQIVND (reference sequence). Trimming left V 6 bases short and J 0 bases short, with 14 bases between. This CDR3 comprises 15 residues.

The chain has TRBV11-3 and TRBJ2-2; D may be TRBD1 (5 bases). Germline V gene sequence: CDR1 SGHNT, CDR2 YENEEA. V was pared by 1 base and J by 3 bases, with 6 bases between. The CDR3 has 14 amino acids. In DNA, the CDR3 is TGTGCCAGCAGCTTAGCAGGGTACACCGGGGAGCTGTTTTTT. Protein product: CASSLAGYTGELFF. Combining the CDR3 with reference TRBV11-3 and TRBJ2-2 gives the whole variable domain EAGVVQSPRYKIIEKKQPVAFWCNPISGHNTLYWYLQNLGQGPELLIRYENEEAVDDSQLPKDRFSAERLKGVDSTLKIQPAELGDSAVYLCASSLAGYTGELFFGEGSRLTVL.

V usage is TRBV9 and J usage is TRBJ2-3, with TRBD2 matching over 10 bases. The length of the CDR3 is 17 residues. Losses at the gene ends were 2 bases for V and 5 bases for J; bases not matched to a gene: 11. Looked up from germline, CDR1 is SGDLS and CDR2 is YYNGEE. This CDR3 is CASSVSRVAGGRDTQYF. The CDR3 DNA is TGTGCCAGCAGCGTTTCCCGAGTAGCGGGAGGTAGAGATACGCAGTATTTT. The full variable domain, with the rest looked up from reference TRBV9 and TRBJ2-3, is DSGVTQTPKHLITATGQRVTLRCSPRSGDLSVYWYQQSLDQGLQFLIQYYNGEERAKGNILERFSAQQFPDLHSELNLSSLELGDSALYFCASSVSRVAGGRDTQYFGPGTRLTVL.

The V and J genes are TRBV12-3 or TRBV12-4 and TRBJ1-2; D may be TRBD1 (5 bases). The CDR3 contains 13 residues. Trimming cost V 6 bases and J 2 bases, with 10 bases left between them. The DNA of the CDR3 is TGTGCCAGCAGCCCAGACAGAAACTATGGCTACACCTTC. This translates into CASSPDRNYGYTF.

For the CDR3, the DNA is TGTGCCAGCAGCCGGGACAGGGGGCTCCAAGAGACCCAGTACTTC. Translated: CASSRDRGLQETQYF. The chain is built from TRBV7-9 and TRBJ2-5, with 12 bases that match TRBD1. CDR1 is SEHNR and CDR2 is FQNEAQ in the germline V gene (reference sequence). V trimming: 5 bases; J trimming: 1 base; junction bases outside the gene matches: 2. This CDR3 region has 15 residues.